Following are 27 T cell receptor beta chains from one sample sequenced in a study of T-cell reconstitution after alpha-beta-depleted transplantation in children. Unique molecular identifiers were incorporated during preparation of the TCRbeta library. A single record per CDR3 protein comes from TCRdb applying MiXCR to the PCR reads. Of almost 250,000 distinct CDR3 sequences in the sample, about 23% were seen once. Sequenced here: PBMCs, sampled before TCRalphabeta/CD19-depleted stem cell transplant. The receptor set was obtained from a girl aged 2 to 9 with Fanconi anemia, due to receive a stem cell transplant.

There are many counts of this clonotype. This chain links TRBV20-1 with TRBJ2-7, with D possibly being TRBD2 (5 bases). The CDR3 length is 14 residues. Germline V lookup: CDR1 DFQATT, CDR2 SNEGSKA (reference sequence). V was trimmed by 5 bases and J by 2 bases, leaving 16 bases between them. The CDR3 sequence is CSAGAERVPYEQYF. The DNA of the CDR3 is TGCAGTGCTGGAGCGGAAAGGGTTCCCTACGAGCAGTACTTC.

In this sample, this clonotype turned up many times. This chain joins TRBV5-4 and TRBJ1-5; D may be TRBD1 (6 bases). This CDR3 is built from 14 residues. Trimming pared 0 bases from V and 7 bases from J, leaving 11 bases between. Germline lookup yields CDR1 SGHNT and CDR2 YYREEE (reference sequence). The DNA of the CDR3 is TGTGCCAGCAGCTTGGGGGGGGCACGGCAGCCCCAGCATTTT. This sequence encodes CASSLGGARQPQHF. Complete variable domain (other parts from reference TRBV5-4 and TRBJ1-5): ETGVTQSPTHLIKTRGQQVTLRCSSQSGHNTVSWYQQALGQGPQFIFQYYREEENGRGNFPPRFSGLQFPNYSSELNVNALELDDSALYLCASSLGGARQPQHFGDGTRLSIL.

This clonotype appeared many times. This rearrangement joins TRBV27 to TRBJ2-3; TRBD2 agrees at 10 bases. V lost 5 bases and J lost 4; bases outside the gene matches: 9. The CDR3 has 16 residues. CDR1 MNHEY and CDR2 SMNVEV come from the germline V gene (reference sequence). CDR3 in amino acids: CASSRTSGIVADTQYF. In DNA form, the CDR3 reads TGTGCCAGCAGTCGCACTAGCGGGATTGTCGCAGATACGCAGTATTTT.

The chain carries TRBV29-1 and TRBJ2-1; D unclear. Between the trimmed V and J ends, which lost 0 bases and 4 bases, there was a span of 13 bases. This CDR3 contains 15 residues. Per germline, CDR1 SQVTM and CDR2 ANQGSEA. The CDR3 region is CSVEDPTRLYNEQFF. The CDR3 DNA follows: TGCAGCGTTGAAGATCCTACTCGACTTTACAATGAGCAGTTCTTC.

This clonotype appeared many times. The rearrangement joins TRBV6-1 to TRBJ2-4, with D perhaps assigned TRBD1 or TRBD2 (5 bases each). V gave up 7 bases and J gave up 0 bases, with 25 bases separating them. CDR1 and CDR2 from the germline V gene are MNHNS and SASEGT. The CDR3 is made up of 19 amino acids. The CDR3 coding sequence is TGTGCCAGCAAAAGGTTCCCCGGGACCGCGGGTTTAGCCAAAAACATTCAGTACTTC. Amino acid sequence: CASKRFPGTAGLAKNIQYF.

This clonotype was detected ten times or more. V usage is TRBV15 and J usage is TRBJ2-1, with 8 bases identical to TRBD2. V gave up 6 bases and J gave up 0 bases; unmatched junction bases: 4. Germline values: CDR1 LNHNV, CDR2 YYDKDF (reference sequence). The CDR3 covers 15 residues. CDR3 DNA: TGTGCCACCAGTAGACTAGCGAGCTCCTACAATGAGCAGTTCTTC. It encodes CATSRLASSYNEQFF.

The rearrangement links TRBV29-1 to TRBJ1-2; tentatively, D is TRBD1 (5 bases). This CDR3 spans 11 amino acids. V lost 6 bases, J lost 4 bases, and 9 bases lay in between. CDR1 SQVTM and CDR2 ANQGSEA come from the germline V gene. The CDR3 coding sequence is TGCAGCGTGGGGGGGGGCTATGGCTACACCTTC. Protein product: CSVGGGYGYTF.

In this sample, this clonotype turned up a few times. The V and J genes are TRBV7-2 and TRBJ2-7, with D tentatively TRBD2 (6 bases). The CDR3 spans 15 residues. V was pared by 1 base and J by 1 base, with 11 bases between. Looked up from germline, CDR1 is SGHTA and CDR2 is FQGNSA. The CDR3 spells CASSLGVGLSYEQYF. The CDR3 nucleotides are TGTGCCAGCAGCTTAGGGGTTGGACTATCCTACGAGCAGTACTTC.

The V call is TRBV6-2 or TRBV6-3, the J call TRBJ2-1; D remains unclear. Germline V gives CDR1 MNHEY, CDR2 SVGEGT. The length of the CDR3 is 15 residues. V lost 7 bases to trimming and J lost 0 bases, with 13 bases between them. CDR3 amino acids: CASKFGASSYNEQFF. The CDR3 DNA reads TGTGCCAGCAAGTTTGGCGCGAGCTCCTACAATGAGCAGTTCTTC.

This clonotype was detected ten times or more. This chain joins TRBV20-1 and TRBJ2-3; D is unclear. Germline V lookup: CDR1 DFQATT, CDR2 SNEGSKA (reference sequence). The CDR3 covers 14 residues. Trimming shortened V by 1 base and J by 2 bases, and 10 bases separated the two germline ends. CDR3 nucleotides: TGCAGTGCTAGAGCCAACCTTCCCACAGATACGCAGTATTTT. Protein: CSARANLPTDTQYF.

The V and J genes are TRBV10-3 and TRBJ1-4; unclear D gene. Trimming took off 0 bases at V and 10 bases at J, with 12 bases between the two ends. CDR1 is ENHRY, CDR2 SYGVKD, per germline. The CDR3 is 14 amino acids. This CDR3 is CAISESVGSGKLFF. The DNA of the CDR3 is TGTGCCATCAGTGAGTCGGTGGGATCGGGAAAACTGTTTTTT.

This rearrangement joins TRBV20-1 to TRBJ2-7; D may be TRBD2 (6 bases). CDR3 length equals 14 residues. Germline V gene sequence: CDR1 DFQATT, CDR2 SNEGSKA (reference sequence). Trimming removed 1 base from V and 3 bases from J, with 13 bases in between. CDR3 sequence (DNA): TGCAGTGCTAGAGGCTCCGCGGGGCTCTACGAGCAGTACTTC. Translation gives CSARGSAGLYEQYF.

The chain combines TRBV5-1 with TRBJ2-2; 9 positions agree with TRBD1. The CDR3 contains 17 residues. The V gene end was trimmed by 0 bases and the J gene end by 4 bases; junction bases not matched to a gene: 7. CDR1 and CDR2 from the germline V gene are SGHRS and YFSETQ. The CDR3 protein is CASSLALGQGRTGELFF. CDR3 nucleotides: TGCGCCAGCAGCTTGGCCTTGGGACAGGGCCGCACCGGGGAGCTGTTTTTT.

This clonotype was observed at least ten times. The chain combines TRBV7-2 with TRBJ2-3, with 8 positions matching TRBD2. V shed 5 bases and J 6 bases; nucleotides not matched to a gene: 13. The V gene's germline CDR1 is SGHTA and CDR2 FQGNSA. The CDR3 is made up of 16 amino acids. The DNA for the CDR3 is TGTGCCAGCAGCCCCACCCTGGCGGGGGGCGGGGATACGCAGTATTTT. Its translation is CASSPTLAGGGDTQYF.

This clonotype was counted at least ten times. The CDR3: CASSYTGGGYGYTF. DNA for the CDR3: TGTGCCAGCAGCTATACAGGGGGAGGCTATGGCTACACCTTC. The rearrangement links TRBV5-4 to TRBJ1-2, with TRBD1 matching 8 bases. Germline CDR1 reads SGHNT; CDR2 reads YYREEE (reference sequence). CDR3 length: 14 residues. V trimming: 3 bases; J trimming: 4 bases; junction bases outside the gene matches: 5.

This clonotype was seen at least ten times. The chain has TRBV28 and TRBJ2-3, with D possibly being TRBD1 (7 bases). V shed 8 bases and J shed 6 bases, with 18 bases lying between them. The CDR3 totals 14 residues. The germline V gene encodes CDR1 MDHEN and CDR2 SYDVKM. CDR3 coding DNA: TGTGCCAGCGGCAGGGGGGTACGGGGCGATACGCAGTATTTT. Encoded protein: CASGRGVRGDTQYF.

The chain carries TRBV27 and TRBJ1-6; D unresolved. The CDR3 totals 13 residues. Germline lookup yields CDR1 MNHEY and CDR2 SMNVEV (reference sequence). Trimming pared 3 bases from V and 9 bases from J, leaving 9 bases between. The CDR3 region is CASSFGTVSPLHF. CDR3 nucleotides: TGTGCCAGCAGTTTCGGAACAGTTTCACCCCTCCACTTT.

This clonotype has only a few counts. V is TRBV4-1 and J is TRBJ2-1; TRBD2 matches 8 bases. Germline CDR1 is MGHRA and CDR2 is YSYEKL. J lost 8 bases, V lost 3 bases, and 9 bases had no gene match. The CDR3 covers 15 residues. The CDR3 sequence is CASSQDPGTRDEQFF. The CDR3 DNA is TGCGCCAGCAGCCAGGATCCCGGGACTAGAGATGAGCAGTTCTTC.

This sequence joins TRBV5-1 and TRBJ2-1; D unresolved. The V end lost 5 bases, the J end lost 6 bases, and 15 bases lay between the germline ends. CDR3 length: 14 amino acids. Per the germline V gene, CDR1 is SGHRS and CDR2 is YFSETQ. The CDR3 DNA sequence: TGCGCCAGCAGATTCGACCCGAAGGGCAATGAGCAGTTCTTC. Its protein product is CASRFDPKGNEQFF.

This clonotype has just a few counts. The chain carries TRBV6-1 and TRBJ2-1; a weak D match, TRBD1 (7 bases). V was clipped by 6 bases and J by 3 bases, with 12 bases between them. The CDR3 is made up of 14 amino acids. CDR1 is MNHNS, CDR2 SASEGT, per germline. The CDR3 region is CASRRQGGYNEQFF. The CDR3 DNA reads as TGTGCCAGCAGGAGACAGGGAGGCTACAATGAGCAGTTCTTC.

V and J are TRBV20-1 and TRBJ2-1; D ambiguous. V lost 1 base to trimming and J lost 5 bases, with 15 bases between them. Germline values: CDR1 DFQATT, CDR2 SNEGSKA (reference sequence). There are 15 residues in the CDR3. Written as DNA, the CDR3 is TGCAGTGCTAGAGTTCAGGCGGACGAAAACAATGAGCAGTTCTTC. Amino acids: CSARVQADENNEQFF.

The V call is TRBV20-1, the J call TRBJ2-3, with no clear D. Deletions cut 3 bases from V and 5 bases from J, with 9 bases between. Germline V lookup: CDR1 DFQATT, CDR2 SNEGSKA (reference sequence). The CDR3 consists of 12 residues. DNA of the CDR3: TGCAGTGCTAGCCCGACTTTAGATACGCAGTATTTT. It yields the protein CSASPTLDTQYF.

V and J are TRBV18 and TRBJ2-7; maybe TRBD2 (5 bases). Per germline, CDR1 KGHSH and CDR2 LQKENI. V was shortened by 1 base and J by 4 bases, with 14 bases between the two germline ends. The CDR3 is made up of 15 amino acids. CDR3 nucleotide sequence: TGTGCCAGCTCACCACAGGGAGTACCAACATACGAGCAGTACTTC. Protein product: CASSPQGVPTYEQYF.

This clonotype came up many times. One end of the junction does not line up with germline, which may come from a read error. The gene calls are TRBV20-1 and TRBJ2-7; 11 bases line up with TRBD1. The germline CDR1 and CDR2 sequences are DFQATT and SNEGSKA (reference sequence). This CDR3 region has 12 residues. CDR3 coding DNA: TGCAGTGCTAGCCCCGGGACAGGGGGTAGGAGCTTC. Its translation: CSASPGTGGRSF.

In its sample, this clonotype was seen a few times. This chain's CDR3 is CASSETSGRMYEQYF. CDR3 nucleotide sequence: TGTGCCAGCAGTGAAACTAGCGGGAGGATGTACGAGCAGTACTTC. The genes are TRBV28 and TRBJ2-7; the match to TRBD2 covers 12 bases. V was clipped by 5 bases and J by 4 bases; unmatched bases: 6. The V gene's germline CDR1 is MDHEN and CDR2 SYDVKM. The CDR3 covers 15 residues.

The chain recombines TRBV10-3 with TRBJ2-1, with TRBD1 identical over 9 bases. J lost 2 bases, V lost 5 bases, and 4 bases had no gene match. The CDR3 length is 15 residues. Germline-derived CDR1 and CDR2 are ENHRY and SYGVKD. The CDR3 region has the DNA TGTGCCATCAGTCCCGGGACAGGGACCTACAATGAGCAGTTCTTC. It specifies CAISPGTGTYNEQFF.

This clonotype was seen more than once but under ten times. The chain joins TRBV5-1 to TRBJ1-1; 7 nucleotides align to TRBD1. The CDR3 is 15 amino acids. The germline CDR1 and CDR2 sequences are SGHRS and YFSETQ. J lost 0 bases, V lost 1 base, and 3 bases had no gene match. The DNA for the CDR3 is TGCGCCAGCAGCTTGACGGGACAGTTGAACACTGAAGCTTTCTTT. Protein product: CASSLTGQLNTEAFF.